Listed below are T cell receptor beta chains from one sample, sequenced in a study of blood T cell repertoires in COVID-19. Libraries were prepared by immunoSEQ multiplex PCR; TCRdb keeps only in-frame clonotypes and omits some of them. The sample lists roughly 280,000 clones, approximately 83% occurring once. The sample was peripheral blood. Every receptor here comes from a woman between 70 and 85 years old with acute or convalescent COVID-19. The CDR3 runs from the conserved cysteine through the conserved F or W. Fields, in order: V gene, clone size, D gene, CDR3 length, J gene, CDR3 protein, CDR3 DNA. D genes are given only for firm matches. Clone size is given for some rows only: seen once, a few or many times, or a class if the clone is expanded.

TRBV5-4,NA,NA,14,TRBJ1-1,CASSLAGGNTEAFF,TGTGCCAGCAGCTTGGCCGGGGGGAACACTGAAGCTTTCTTT
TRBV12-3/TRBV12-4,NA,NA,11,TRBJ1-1,CASSLARGHFF,TGTGCCAGCAGTTTAGCCAGGGGCCATTTCTTT
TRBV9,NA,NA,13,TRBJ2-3,CASSVSTADTQYF,TGTGCCAGCAGCGTGAGCACGGCAGATACGCAGTATTTT
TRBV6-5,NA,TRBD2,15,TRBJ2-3,CASRYAGGHTDTQYF,TGTGCCAGCAGGTACGCGGGGGGACACACAGATACGCAGTATTTT
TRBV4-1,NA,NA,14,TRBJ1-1,CASSQTQVNTEAFF,TGCGCCAGCAGCCAAACTCAGGTGAACACTGAAGCTTTCTTT
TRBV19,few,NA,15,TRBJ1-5,CASSIGRRINQPQHF,TGTGCCAGTAGTATAGGAAGGAGAATCAATCAGCCCCAGCATTTT
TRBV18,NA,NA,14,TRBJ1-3,CASSPLEGKNTIYF,TGTGCCAGCTCCCCGTTGGAGGGGAAGAACACCATATATTTT
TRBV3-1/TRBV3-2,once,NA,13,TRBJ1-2,CASSQGNGYGYTF,TGTGCCAGCAGCCAAGGCAACGGTTATGGCTACACCTTC
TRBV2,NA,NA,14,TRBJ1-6,CASLRLGRDSPLHF,TGTGCCAGCCTCCGCCTGGGCAGGGATTCACCCCTCCACTTT
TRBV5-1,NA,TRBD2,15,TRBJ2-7,CASSLAGSGGSEQYF,TGCGCCAGCAGCTTGGCGGGTAGCGGGGGCTCCGAGCAGTACTTC
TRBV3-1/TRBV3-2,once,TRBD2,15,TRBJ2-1,CASSPRGGGNNEQFF,TGTGCCAGCAGCCCCCGGGGGGGCGGGAACAATGAGCAGTTCTTC
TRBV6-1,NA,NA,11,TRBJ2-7,CASSEVVEQYF,TGTGCCAGCAGTGAAGTAGTAGAGCAGTACTTC
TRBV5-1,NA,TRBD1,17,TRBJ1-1,CASSLVYRGLRNTEAFF,TGCGCCAGCAGCTTGGTCTACAGGGGATTGAGGAACACTGAAGCTTTCTTT
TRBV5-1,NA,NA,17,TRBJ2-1,CASSLGGQTWGYNEQFF,TGCGCCAGCAGCTTGGGAGGACAGACGTGGGGGTACAATGAGCAGTTCTTC
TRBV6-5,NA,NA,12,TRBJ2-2,CASRQVPGELFF,TGTGCCAGCCGACAGGTACCCGGGGAGCTGTTTTTT
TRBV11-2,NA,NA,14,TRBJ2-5,CASSLGSGRSTQYF,TGTGCCAGCAGCTTAGGGTCGGGGAGGTCAACCCAGTACTTC
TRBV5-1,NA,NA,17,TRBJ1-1,CASSLAPGLGMNTEAFF,TGCGCCAGCAGCTTGGCCCCGGGGTTGGGTATGAACACTGAAGCTTTCTTT
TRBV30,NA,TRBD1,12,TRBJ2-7,CAGLDRGYEQYF,TGTGCCGGACTGGACAGGGGGTACGAGCAGTACTTC
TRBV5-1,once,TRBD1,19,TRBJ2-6,CASSLAGTGDRSGANVLTF,TGCGCCAGCAGCTTGGCCGGAACAGGGGATCGCTCTGGGGCCAACGTCCTGACTTTC
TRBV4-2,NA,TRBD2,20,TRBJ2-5,CASSQGGWASGALQQETQYF,TGTGCCAGCAGCCAAGGCGGGTGGGCTAGCGGGGCTCTACAGCAAGAGACCCAGTACTTC
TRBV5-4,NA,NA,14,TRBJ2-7,CASSLRTANYEQYF,TGTGCCAGCAGCTTGAGAACAGCTAACTACGAGCAGTACTTC
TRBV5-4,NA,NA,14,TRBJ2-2,CASSLGGSPGELFF,TGTGCCAGCAGCTTGGGAGGGAGCCCAGGGGAGCTGTTTTTT
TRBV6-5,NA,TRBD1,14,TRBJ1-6,CASRPGTGNSPLHF,TGTGCCAGCAGGCCCGGGACAGGCAATTCACCCCTCCACTTT
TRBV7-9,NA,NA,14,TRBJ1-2,CASSLTGSYYGYTF,TGTGCCAGCAGCTTAACCGGGAGCTACTATGGCTACACCTTC
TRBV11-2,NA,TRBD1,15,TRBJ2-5,CASSIGTGSQETQYF,TGTGCCAGCAGCATAGGGACAGGGAGTCAAGAGACCCAGTACTTC
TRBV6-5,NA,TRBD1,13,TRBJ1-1,CASSAGQGTEAFF,TGTGCCAGCAGCGCGGGACAGGGGACTGAAGCTTTCTTT
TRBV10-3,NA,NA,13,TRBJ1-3,CAISGGIGNTIYF,TGTGCCATCAGCGGGGGAATTGGAAACACCATATATTTT
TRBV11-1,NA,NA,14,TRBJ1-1,CASSWAGLGAEAFF,TGTGCCAGCAGCTGGGCGGGGTTGGGGGCTGAAGCTTTCTTT
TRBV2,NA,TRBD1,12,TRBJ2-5,CASGTAQETQYF,TGTGCCAGCGGGACAGCCCAAGAGACCCAGTACTTC
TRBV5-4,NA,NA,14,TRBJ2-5,CASTPSSRQETQYF,TGTGCCAGCACCCCCTCCTCTAGGCAAGAGACCCAGTACTTC
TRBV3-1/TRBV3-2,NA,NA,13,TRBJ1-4,CASSQEGGRRLFF,TGTGCCAGCAGCCAAGAGGGAGGGAGAAGACTGTTTTTT
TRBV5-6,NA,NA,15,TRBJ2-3,CASRPTQSRADTQYF,TGTGCCAGCAGGCCCACACAAAGCCGGGCAGATACGCAGTATTTT
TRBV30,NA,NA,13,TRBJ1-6,CAWSKAAGSPLHF,TGTGCCTGGAGCAAGGCCGCGGGATCACCCCTCCACTTT
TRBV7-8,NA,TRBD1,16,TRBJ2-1,CASSLAYRGAYNEQFF,TGTGCCAGCAGCTTAGCGTACAGGGGGGCCTACAATGAGCAGTTCTTC
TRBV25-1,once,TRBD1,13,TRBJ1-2,CASSPTGAYGYTF,TGTGCCAGCAGCCCCACAGGGGCCTATGGCTACACCTTC
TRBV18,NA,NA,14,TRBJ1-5,CASSSKDRDQPQHF,TGTGCCAGCTCCTCCAAGGACAGAGATCAGCCCCAGCATTTT
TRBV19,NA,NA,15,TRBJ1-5,CASSIFLTGNQPQHF,TGTGCCAGTAGTATATTTTTAACAGGGAATCAGCCCCAGCATTTT
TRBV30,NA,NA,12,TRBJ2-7,CAWSASGYEQYF,TGTGCCTGGAGTGCCAGTGGCTACGAGCAGTACTTC
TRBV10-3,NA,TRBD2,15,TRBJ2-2,CAISRGLAGTGELFF,TGTGCCATCAGCCGGGGACTAGCGGGTACCGGGGAGCTGTTTTTT
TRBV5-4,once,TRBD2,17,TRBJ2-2,CASSLASGGRATGELFF,TGTGCCAGCAGCTTGGCTAGCGGGGGGCGCGCCACCGGGGAGCTGTTTTTT
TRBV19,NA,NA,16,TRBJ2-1,CASSAGWARQRVEQFF,TGTGCCAGTAGTGCCGGTTGGGCCCGCCAACGCGTAGAGCAGTTCTTC
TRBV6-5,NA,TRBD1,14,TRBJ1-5,CASSTTGGKQPQHF,TGTGCCAGCAGTACCACAGGGGGTAAGCAGCCCCAGCATTTT